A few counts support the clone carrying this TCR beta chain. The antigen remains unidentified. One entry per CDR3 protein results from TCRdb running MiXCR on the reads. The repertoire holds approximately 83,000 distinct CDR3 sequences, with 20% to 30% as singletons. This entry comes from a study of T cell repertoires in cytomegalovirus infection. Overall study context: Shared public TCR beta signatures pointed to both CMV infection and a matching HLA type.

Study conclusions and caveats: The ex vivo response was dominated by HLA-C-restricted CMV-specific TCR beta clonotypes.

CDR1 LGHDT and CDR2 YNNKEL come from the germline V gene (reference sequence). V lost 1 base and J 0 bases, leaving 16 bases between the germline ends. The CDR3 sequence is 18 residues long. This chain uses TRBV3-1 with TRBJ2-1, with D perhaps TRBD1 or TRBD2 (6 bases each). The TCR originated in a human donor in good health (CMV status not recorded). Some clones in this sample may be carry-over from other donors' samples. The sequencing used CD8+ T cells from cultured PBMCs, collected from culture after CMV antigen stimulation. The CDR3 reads CASSQAPGAASSYNEQFF. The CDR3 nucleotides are TGTGCCAGCAGCCAAGCGCCGGGGGCCGCGAGCTCCTACAATGAGCAGTTCTTC.